This is a list of T cell receptor beta chains from one sample in a study of blood T cell repertoires in COVID-19. Libraries were prepared by immunoSEQ multiplex PCR; TCRdb keeps only in-frame clonotypes and omits some of them. Of roughly 200,000 clones listed, more than 65% were seen once; the top ten hold approximately 13%. The specimen sequenced was peripheral blood. These receptors originate from a human donor in a cohort sampled during active COVID-19. Each CDR3 is given with its conserved first and last residue. A D gene is named only where the DNA matches it firmly. Clone size is stated in some rows and not others, as once, few, many or a class when expanded.

CASSFLLAGQETQYF,TGTGCCAGCAGTTTCCTCTTAGCGGGACAAGAGACCCAGTACTTC,TRBD2,.,TRBV27,TRBJ2-5
CAATYGTGGYEQYF,TGTGCCGCCACCTACGGGACAGGGGGCTACGAGCAGTACTTC,TRBD1,.,TRBV6-5,TRBJ2-7
CASSPAREFPYNEQFF,TGTGCCAGCAGCCCGGCCCGGGAGTTCCCCTACAATGAGCAGTTCTTC,.,.,TRBV5-6,TRBJ2-1
CASSLGEGLQETQYF,TGTGCCAGCAGCTTGGGGGAGGGCTTGCAAGAGACCCAGTACTTC,TRBD2,many,TRBV5-8,TRBJ2-5
CASSLGRGGGNEKLFF,TGTGCCAGCAGCCTGGGGAGGGGCGGGGGTAATGAAAAACTGTTTTTT,.,.,TRBV28,TRBJ1-4
CASSLAGGVFYGYTF,TGCGCCAGCAGCTTGGCAGGGGGCGTTTTCTATGGCTACACCTTC,TRBD1,.,TRBV5-1,TRBJ1-2
CASSELAPSSTDTQYF,TGTGCCAGCAGTGAGCTAGCGCCTTCGAGCACAGATACGCAGTATTTT,.,.,TRBV6-4,TRBJ2-3
CASTPAGRRADTQYF,TGTGCCAGTACTCCGGCCGGCCGACGGGCAGATACGCAGTATTTT,.,.,TRBV19,TRBJ2-3
CASSQRASLFF,TGCGCCAGCAGCCAGCGGGCTAGTCTGTTCTTC,.,.,TRBV4-1,TRBJ2-1
CASSFGGQGGNIQYF,TGTGCCAGCAGTTTTGGGGGACAGGGAGGGAACATTCAGTACTTC,TRBD1,.,TRBV28,TRBJ2-4
CATARTSGNRQQYF,TGTGCCACCGCTAGGACTAGCGGGAATCGTCAGCAGTACTTC,TRBD2,.,TRBV6-5,TRBJ2-7
CASLTQGSGTGELFF,TGTGCCAGCTTAACGCAGGGGAGTGGAACCGGGGAGCTGTTTTTT,.,.,TRBV28,TRBJ2-2
CATSDGQGGKYEQYF,TGTGCCACCAGTGATGGACAGGGGGGCAAGTACGAGCAGTACTTC,TRBD1,.,TRBV24-1,TRBJ2-7
CAWSVGQGNSPLHF,TGTGCCTGGAGTGTGGGACAGGGAAATTCACCCCTCCACTTT,TRBD1,.,TRBV30,TRBJ1-6
CASSPRRGLAGEGDEQFF,TGTGCCAGCAGCCCGAGGCGGGGACTAGCGGGAGAAGGGGATGAGCAGTTCTTC,.,.,TRBV21-1,TRBJ2-1
CASSKGPGYEQYF,TGTGCCAGCAGCAAGGGGCCCGGGTATGAGCAGTACTTC,.,.,TRBV11-2,TRBJ2-7
CASSYRTGTLRSGANVLTF,TGTGCCAGCAGTTACCGGACAGGGACCTTACGCTCTGGGGCCAACGTCCTGACTTTC,TRBD1,.,TRBV6-2/TRBV6-3,TRBJ2-6
CASSSGTGVSYEQYF,TGTGCCAGCAGTTCCGGGACAGGGGTCTCCTACGAGCAGTACTTC,TRBD1,few,TRBV28,TRBJ2-7
CASSKGQGYEQYF,TGTGCCAGTAGTAAAGGGCAGGGCTACGAGCAGTACTTC,.,.,TRBV19,TRBJ2-7
CASSSPPSDEQYF,TGTGCCAGCAGTTCCCCCCCCAGCGACGAGCAGTACTTC,.,once,TRBV28,TRBJ2-7
CASSLSGGPQFF,TGTGCCAGCAGCCTTAGCGGGGGGCCCCAGTTCTTC,TRBD2,.,TRBV11-2,TRBJ2-1
CASSAGTPDTQYF,TGCGCCAGCAGTGCAGGGACACCAGATACGCAGTATTTT,.,once,TRBV10-2,TRBJ2-3
CASTRGRRWFF,TGTGCCAGCACACGCGGGAGAAGGTGGTTCTTC,TRBD2,.,TRBV9,TRBJ2-1
CASSNQGRGSYNEQFF,TGTGCCAGCAGCAACCAGGGGCGGGGGTCCTACAATGAGCAGTTCTTC,.,.,TRBV7-2,TRBJ2-1
CASSQGDRLTTGELFF,TGTGCCAGCAGCCAAGGAGACAGGCTAACCACCGGGGAGCTGTTTTTT,.,.,TRBV3-1/TRBV3-2,TRBJ2-2
CASSSTGAPQDTQYF,TGTGCCAGCAGCTCCACAGGGGCCCCGCAAGATACGCAGTATTTT,TRBD1,.,TRBV7-9,TRBJ2-3
CASSLGATSSNEQFF,TGTGCCAGCAGCTTGGGAGCGACTAGCTCAAATGAGCAGTTCTTC,TRBD2,.,TRBV5-6,TRBJ2-1
CASTRNLGDTQYF,TGCGCCAGCACGAGGAACCTGGGAGATACGCAGTATTTT,.,once,TRBV10-1,TRBJ2-3
CASSPGGNQETQYF,TGTGCCAGCTCACCAGGGGGCAACCAAGAGACCCAGTACTTC,.,.,TRBV18,TRBJ2-5
CATRIPPPGQGANTIYF,TGTGCCACCAGGATCCCGCCCCCGGGGCAGGGGGCGAACACCATATATTTT,TRBD1,.,TRBV24-1,TRBJ1-3
CASSQLAYEQFF,TGTGCCAGCAGCCAGCTAGCGTATGAGCAGTTCTTC,.,.,TRBV7-9,TRBJ2-1
CASSTSGTGGNTEAFF,TGTGCCAGCAGTACCTCAGGGACAGGGGGGAACACTGAAGCTTTCTTT,TRBD1,.,TRBV28,TRBJ1-1
CASRLAGGPLEQYF,TGTGCCAGCAGATTAGCGGGAGGGCCGCTCGAGCAGTACTTC,TRBD2,few,TRBV2,TRBJ2-7
CASGTTGGTSYEQYF,TGTGCTAGTGGCACCACAGGGGGTACCTCCTACGAGCAGTACTTC,TRBD1,.,TRBV12-5,TRBJ2-7
CASSSQGPNQPQHF,TGTGCCAGCAGCTCTCAGGGTCCCAATCAGCCCCAGCATTTT,.,.,TRBV7-2,TRBJ1-5
CASSPGSNQPQHF,TGTGCCAGCAGTCCAGGGAGCAATCAGCCCCAGCATTTT,.,.,TRBV27,TRBJ1-5
CASSRGQDIANYGYTF,TGTGCCAGCAGCCGGGGACAGGATATAGCTAACTATGGCTACACCTTC,TRBD1,.,TRBV3-1/TRBV3-2,TRBJ1-2
CASSTDRGGNQPQHF,TGTGCCAGCAGTACGGACAGGGGAGGGAATCAGCCCCAGCATTTT,TRBD1,.,TRBV6-5,TRBJ1-5
CASSEYGQGPLHQPQHF,TGCGCCAGCAGTGAGTACGGACAGGGACCCCTCCATCAGCCCCAGCATTTT,TRBD1,.,TRBV10-2,TRBJ1-5
CASSERWDRSNYGYTF,TGTGCCAGCAGTGAAAGGTGGGACAGGTCTAACTATGGCTACACCTTC,TRBD1,.,TRBV6-1,TRBJ1-2
CASSKEGSGNSSYNEQFF,TGTGCCAGCAGCAAAGAGGGTAGCGGGAACAGCTCCTACAATGAGCAGTTCTTC,.,.,TRBV21-1,TRBJ2-1
CASSIGEYNEKLFF,TGTGCCAGTAGTATCGGTGAATACAATGAAAAACTGTTTTTT,.,.,TRBV19,TRBJ1-4
CASSEGGIGEQFF,TGTGCAAGCTCGGAGGGAGGGATCGGTGAGCAGTTCTTC,TRBD2,.,TRBV9,TRBJ2-1
CASRPGQGIYQPQHF,TGTGCCAGTAGACCGGGCCAGGGAATCTATCAGCCCCAGCATTTT,.,few,TRBV28,TRBJ1-5
CASSQEWQVNTEAFF,TGCGCCAGCAGCCAGGAATGGCAGGTGAACACTGAAGCTTTCTTT,.,.,TRBV4-1,TRBJ1-1
CASRSTGAHGYTF,TGTGCCAGCAGAAGCACAGGGGCTCATGGCTACACCTTC,TRBD1,.,TRBV12-3/TRBV12-4,TRBJ1-2
CASRGPGTGREQYF,TGCGCCAGCAGGGGACCCGGGACAGGGCGCGAGCAGTACTTC,TRBD1,.,TRBV10-2,TRBJ2-7
CASSSGQGGTGELFF,TGTGCCAGCAGCTCCGGACAGGGAGGCACCGGGGAGCTGTTTTTT,TRBD1,.,TRBV11-2,TRBJ2-2
CASSQRTWAHTIYF,TGCGCCAGCAGTCAGAGGACTTGGGCACACACCATATATTTT,.,.,TRBV23-1,TRBJ1-3
CASSEGTGLVDTQYF,TGTGCCAGCAGTGAAGGGACAGGGCTAGTGGATACGCAGTATTTT,TRBD1,.,TRBV2,TRBJ2-3
CASGRQATNNQPQHF,TGTGCCAGCGGAAGACAGGCGACAAACAATCAGCCCCAGCATTTT,.,.,TRBV2,TRBJ1-5
CASSEGWDLTYGQYF,TGTGCCAGCAGTGAAGGTTGGGACTTAACCTACGGGCAGTACTTC,.,.,TRBV6-1,TRBJ2-7
CASSFQGQGDYEQYF,TGTGCCAGCAGTTTCCAAGGACAGGGAGACTACGAGCAGTACTTC,TRBD1,.,TRBV5-6,TRBJ2-7
CASSPPGSHGYTF,TGTGCCAGCAGTCCCCCAGGGTCCCATGGCTACACCTTC,.,.,TRBV12-3/TRBV12-4,TRBJ1-2
CASSETPEGGEAFF,TGTGCCAGCAGTGAAACCCCGGAGGGAGGTGAAGCTTTCTTT,.,.,TRBV6-1,TRBJ1-1
CASSSTGSGEKLFF,TGTGCCAGCAGCTCGACAGGGTCGGGTGAAAAACTGTTTTTT,TRBD1,.,TRBV7-9,TRBJ1-4
CASSYGTSVYEQYF,TGTGCCAGCAGTTACGGGACTAGCGTATACGAGCAGTACTTC,TRBD2,few,TRBV6-6,TRBJ2-7
CASSVPGLASQYF,TGTGCCAGCAGTGTACCGGGACTAGCATCCCAGTACTTC,TRBD2,.,TRBV27,TRBJ2-5